Following are 2 T cell receptor beta chains from one sample sequenced in a study of blood T cell repertoires in COVID-19. Generated by immunoSEQ multiplex PCR, the TCRdb table keeps only in-frame clones and is missing some. The sample includes about 400,000 clones, 75% to 90% of them seen just once. Sequencing was done on a sample of peripheral blood. These receptors came from a woman in her 30s with active or convalescent COVID-19.

This clone was counted between two and nine times. The chain has TRBV5-1 and TRBJ1-6; D may be TRBD1 (5 bases). The CDR3 totals 16 residues. CDR1 is SGHRS and CDR2 is YFSETQ in the germline V gene. Trimming took off 0 bases at V and 5 bases at J, with 12 bases between the two ends. The CDR3 sequence: CASSLEGRLNNSPLHF. CDR3 DNA sequence: TGCGCCAGCAGCTTGGAGGGGCGCCTGAATAATTCACCCCTCCACTTT.

This clone was detected a few times. CDR3 nucleotide sequence: TGTGCCACCATTAAAACAGGGGGCGAAGGTGGAAACACCATATATTTT. It yields the protein CATIKTGGEGGNTIYF. V and J are TRBV18 and TRBJ1-3; 9 bases map to TRBD1. Germline CDR1 reads KGHSH; CDR2 reads LQKENI. The J segment lost 3 bases and the V segment lost 10 bases, leaving 13 bases of the junction unmatched. The length of the CDR3 is 16 residues.